Sequencing of this T cell receptor beta chain was carried out in a study of human T cells and chemical hapten exposure. Overall study: Once 0.01% DPC had been applied to the upper back by patch test, readings were taken at 6 days.

This clonotype was seen many times. The antigen is not known. The CDR3 length is 13 residues. Germline V gene data show CDR1 as LGHNT and CDR2 as FRNRAP. The V gene lost 4 bases and the J gene lost 6 bases, with 11 bases spanning the gap. TCRdb called the RACE reads again in MiXCR, with one record for every CDR3 protein. This sample yields tens of thousands of distinct CDR3 sequences, of which roughly 7.6% are seen a single time; about 1.2% belongs to the top ten. Study-wide results and caveats: Versus controls, expanded TCRs had significantly more large CDR3 similarity clusters. Patch test scores rose with PT1 expanded TCR counts, a positive correlation.

Regarding time point: pre-sensitization, week 0. Indicated treatment: therapeutic diphenylcyclopropenone sensitization with weekly scalp DPC. V is TRBV12-5 and J is TRBJ2-3; tentatively, D is TRBD1 (5 bases). The sequence derives from a woman aged 45-60 years with alopecia areata. Some clones in this sample may be carry-over from other donors' samples. The sample in question was whole blood, obtained in connection with sensitization to the hapten diphenylcyclopropenone (DPC). The DNA of the CDR3 is TGTGCTAGTGGTTCGACGGACACCGATACGCAGTATTTT. Residues: CASGSTDTDTQYF.